A single sample gave rise to the 26 T cell receptor beta chains below, sequenced in a study of T cells after posttransplantation cyclophosphamide. The method was immunoSEQ multiplex PCR; TCRdb's version includes in-frame clones alone and lacks a portion of them. The sample contains about 38,000 clones, none of them singletons. The sequenced material came from PBMCs. All receptors derive from a man aged 50-59 years in good health, CMV-negative, and a related stem cell transplant donor.

This clone occurred many times. V gene TRBV5-1 combines with J gene TRBJ2-7, with TRBD1 as a possible D gene (5 bases). This CDR3 is 15 amino acids long. CDR1 is SGHRS and CDR2 is YFSETQ in the germline V gene. Trimming removed 0 bases from V and 6 bases from J, with 16 bases in between. The DNA for the CDR3 is TGCGCCAGCAGCTTGGCCGGCAGGGAAGAAGGCGAGCAGTACTTC. This gives the protein CASSLAGREEGEQYF.

This clone was recorded many times. V gene TRBV21-1 combines with J gene TRBJ2-7; whether TRBD1, the table's D call, matches the DNA was not checked. TRBV21-1 is given as a pseudogene. The CDR3 consists of 14 residues. CDR3 sequence (DNA): TGTGCCAGCAGGACGGGACACTTCTCCTACGAGCAGTACTTC. This codes for CASRTGHFSYEQYF.

Ten or more counts support this clone. The chain recombines TRBV4-1 with TRBJ1-1; 7 bases are shared with TRBD1. Germline V gene data show CDR1 as MGHRA and CDR2 as YSYEKL. V was clipped by 4 bases and J by 8 bases; unmatched bases: 7. This CDR3 is 13 amino acids long. CDR3 DNA: TGCGCCAGCAGCCTGGACCGGGGACAGGAAGCTTTCTTT. Translating gives CASSLDRGQEAFF.

This clone has more than one count but fewer than ten. This sequence joins TRBV7-8 and TRBJ1-5; perhaps TRBD1 as D (6 bases). Germline CDR1 is SGHVS and CDR2 is FQNEAQ. Trimming removed 5 bases at V and 0 bases at J, with 14 bases between. CDR3 length: 16 amino acids. As DNA, the CDR3 is TGTGCCAGCAGCACCTACAGGGTTCTTAGCAATCAGCCCCAGCATTTT. Translation gives CASSTYRVLSNQPQHF. The entire variable domain, with the rest obtained from reference TRBV7-8 and TRBJ1-5, is as follows: GAGVSQSPRYKVAKRGQDVALRCDPISGHVSLFWYQQALGQGPEFLTYFQNEAQLDKSGLPSDRFFAERPEGSVSTLKIQRTQQEDSAVYLCASSTYRVLSNQPQHFGDGTRLSIL.

This clone was seen repeatedly, ten times or more. The gene calls are TRBV29-1 and TRBJ2-7, with TRBD2 as a possible D gene (6 bases). Germline assignment: CDR1 SQVTM and CDR2 ANQGSEA. Trimming took off 3 bases at V and 4 bases at J, with 7 bases between the two ends. The CDR3 loop spans 11 amino acids. As DNA, the CDR3 is TGCAGCGTTGAGGAGGGTTACGAGCAGTACTTC. Residues: CSVEEGYEQYF.

In this sample, this clone turned up many times. The V gene is TRBV4-2, the J gene TRBJ1-5, with D possibly TRBD1 on 5 matching bases. Trimming shortened V by 0 bases and J by 0 bases, and 6 bases separated the two germline ends. The V gene's germline CDR1 is LGHNA and CDR2 YNFKEQ. This CDR3 comprises 15 residues. The CDR3 region is CASSQEGVSNQPQHF. The CDR3 nucleotides read TGTGCCAGCAGCCAAGAAGGGGTTAGCAATCAGCCCCAGCATTTT.

This clone was detected many times. The J gene is TRBJ1-5, the V gene TRBV2; 8 bases fit TRBD1. The trim removed 5 bases at V and 4 bases at J, leaving 4 bases unmatched. CDR3 length: 14 amino acids. Germline V gene data show CDR1 as SNHLY and CDR2 as FYNNEI. The CDR3: CASSPDRGNQPQHF. The CDR3 DNA reads as TGTGCCAGCAGTCCCGACAGGGGTAATCAGCCCCAGCATTTT.

V is TRBV5-1 and J is TRBJ2-4; possible D gene TRBD1, 5 bases. V lost 3 bases, J lost 0 bases, and 10 bases lay in between. The CDR3 extends over 15 amino acids. In germline, CDR1 is SGHRS, CDR2 YFSETQ. The CDR3 reads CASSWGGIAKNIQYF. In nucleotides, the CDR3 is TGCGCCAGCAGCTGGGGCGGTATAGCCAAAAACATTCAGTACTTC.

This clone was found many times. V usage is TRBV7-8 and J usage is TRBJ1-2; D unclear. This CDR3 has 20 residues. CDR1 is SGHVS, CDR2 FQNEAQ, per germline. With 1 base removed from V and 6 bases from J, the gap between germline ends came to 30 bases. CDR3 protein: CASSLGLIGTDQHYTHGYTF. CDR3 sequence (DNA): TGTGCCAGCAGCTTAGGATTGATAGGAACTGACCAGCACTACACCCATGGCTACACCTTC.

The sample holds many counts of this clone. The chain has TRBV4-1 and TRBJ1-5, with 8 bases matching TRBD1. With V trimmed by 3 bases and J by 0 bases, 10 bases remained unmatched. Per germline, CDR1 MGHRA and CDR2 YSYEKL. The CDR3 has 18 amino acids. The CDR3 DNA follows: TGCGCCAGCAGCCAGCGGGCCCGGACAGGGAATAGCAATCAGCCCCAGCATTTT. Residues: CASSQRARTGNSNQPQHF.

This clone was seen repeatedly, ten times or more. This chain connects TRBV7-2 to TRBJ2-7; D might be TRBD1 (6 bases). V shed 1 base and J shed 5 bases, with 15 bases lying between them. This CDR3 comprises 15 residues. Germline V gene sequence: CDR1 SGHTA, CDR2 FQGNSA. This CDR3 reads CASSLVAGATDEQYF. In DNA form, the CDR3 reads TGTGCCAGCAGCTTAGTCGCAGGGGCTACTGACGAGCAGTACTTC.

This clone was counted many times. The rearrangement uses TRBV6-6 and TRBJ1-5; no definite D call. This CDR3 has 14 amino acids. CDR1 and CDR2 (germline): MNHNY, SVGAGI (reference sequence). V lost 2 bases to trimming and J lost 0 bases, with 5 bases between them. CDR3 sequence (DNA): TGTGCCAGCAGTTACCAGGATAGCAATCAGCCCCAGCATTTT. Translated: CASSYQDSNQPQHF.

The rearrangement links TRBV30 to TRBJ2-7; D unresolved. Trimming stripped 2 bases from V and 3 bases from J, with 8 bases between. Germline lookup yields CDR1 GTSNPN and CDR2 SVGIG (reference sequence). The CDR3 covers 12 residues. The CDR3 protein is CAWSLKSYEQYF. In DNA, the CDR3 is TGTGCCTGGAGTTTAAAGAGCTACGAGCAGTACTTC.

A word on this clone: The same CDR3 is also encoded by other DNA sequences in this sample. This chain links TRBV7-2 with TRBJ1-2; 9 positions agree with TRBD1. The CDR3 has 16 residues. With 5 bases clipped from V and 10 bases from J, the junction kept 17 bases outside the gene matches. Germline CDR1 and CDR2: SGHTA and FQGNSA. CDR3 residues: CASSLKPGQGNLDYTF. CDR3 in DNA: TGTGCCAGCAGCCTAAAGCCGGGACAGGGAAATCTTGACTACACCTTC.

The table lists this clone with many counts. The rearrangement uses TRBV4-1 and TRBJ2-7, with TRBD1 identical over 11 bases. Germline-derived CDR1 and CDR2 are MGHRA and YSYEKL. This CDR3 spans 14 amino acids. V shed 4 bases and J 3 bases; nucleotides not matched to a gene: 2. The chain's CDR3 is CASSRGTGGYEQYF. The DNA for the CDR3 is TGCGCCAGCAGCCGCGGGACAGGGGGCTACGAGCAGTACTTC.

In its sample, this clone was seen many times. V usage is TRBV10-3 and J usage is TRBJ1-2, with 11 bases aligning to TRBD1. Looked up from germline, CDR1 is ENHRY and CDR2 is SYGVKD. The CDR3 has 15 residues. Losses at the gene ends were 4 bases for V and 4 bases for J; bases not matched to a gene: 5. This CDR3 is CAISGTGGLGYGYTF. The CDR3 coding sequence is TGTGCCATCAGTGGGACAGGGGGCTTAGGCTATGGCTACACCTTC.

This clone was seen at least ten times. The chain uses TRBV29-1 and TRBJ1-2; tentatively, D is TRBD1 (6 bases). V lost 6 bases and J lost 5, with 10 bases in between. Germline CDR1 is SQVTM and CDR2 is ANQGSEA. CDR3 length: 11 residues. The CDR3 DNA follows: TGCAGCGTCCCGACAGGTTATGGCTACACCTTC. This gives the protein CSVPTGYGYTF. The full variable domain, with the rest looked up from reference TRBV29-1 and TRBJ1-2, is SAVISQKPSRDICQRGTSLTIQCQVDSQVTMMFWYRQQPGQSLTLIATANQGSEATYESGFVIDKFPISRPNLTFSTLTVSNMSPEDSSIYLCSVPTGYGYTFGSGTRLTVV.

This clone was found many times. V usage is TRBV6-5 and J usage is TRBJ1-1; TRBD1 might be the D (5 bases). The germline V gene has CDR1 MNHEY and CDR2 SVGAGI. The CDR3 length is 13 residues. The V and J ends lost 2 bases and 1 base respectively, with 5 bases between them. The chain's CDR3 is CASSYDRNTEAFF. CDR3 nucleotide sequence: TGTGCCAGCAGTTACGACAGGAACACTGAAGCTTTCTTT.

This clone came up many times. Other DNA sequences in this specimen translate into the identical CDR3. This chain joins TRBV5-6 and TRBJ1-5; D gene uncertain. This CDR3 spans 12 amino acids. Trimming stripped 4 bases from V and 7 bases from J, with 9 bases between. From germline, CDR1 is SGHDT and CDR2 YYEEEE. CDR3 nucleotides: TGTGCCAGCAGCCTCAGGTCGCAGCCCCAGCATTTT. Protein sequence: CASSLRSQPQHF.

There are many counts of this clone. The chain couples TRBV7-9 to TRBJ1-5; no clear D. The CDR3 has 13 residues. Per the germline V gene, CDR1 is SEHNR and CDR2 is FQNEAQ (reference sequence). Trimming cost V 2 bases and J 3 bases, with 5 bases left between them. The CDR3 reads CASSLSINQPQHF. As DNA, the CDR3 is TGTGCCAGCAGCTTATCTATCAATCAGCCCCAGCATTTT.

This clone was observed many times. The chain combines TRBV7-7 with TRBJ2-1; tentative D call: TRBD2 (7 bases). The CDR3 is 14 amino acids. V was trimmed by 6 bases and J by 2 bases, leaving 11 bases between them. Germline loops: CDR1 SSHAT, CDR2 FNYEAQ (reference sequence). CDR3 amino acids: CASSPGGPYNEQFF. The CDR3 DNA follows: TGTGCCAGCAGTCCCGGGGGGCCCTACAATGAGCAGTTCTTC.

This clone was observed a handful of times. The junction shows a germline mismatch at one end, possibly a read error. The chain combines TRBV5-1 with TRBJ1-4; D is uncertain. Germline CDR1 and CDR2: SGHRS and YFSETQ. The CDR3 runs to 14 residues. CDR3 sequence reads: CASSLQTTNEKLFF. CDR3 DNA sequence: TGCGCCAGCAGCCTTCAAACAACTAATGAAAAACTGTTCTTT.

This clone was observed at least ten times. The chain recombines TRBV5-1 with TRBJ2-2, with D perhaps TRBD1 (5 bases). The V end lost 1 base, the J end lost 0 bases, and 10 bases lay between the germline ends. The CDR3 totals 16 residues. CDR1 and CDR2 (germline): SGHRS, YFSETQ. In nucleotides, the CDR3 is TGCGCCAGCAGCTTGTCGGTAGGGGCGAACACCGGGGAGCTGTTTTTT. This encodes CASSLSVGANTGELFF.

This clone was counted ten times or more. This sequence joins TRBV6-5 and TRBJ2-5, with 7 nucleotides matching TRBD2. V dropped 0 bases and J dropped 1; count of bases not matched to a gene: 5. Looked up from germline, CDR1 is MNHEY and CDR2 is SVGAGI. The CDR3 loop spans 16 amino acids. CDR3 bases: TGTGCCAGCAGTTACTCGATACAGCGGGGCCAAGAGACCCAGTACTTC. This translates into CASSYSIQRGQETQYF.

The sample holds many counts of this clone. The gene calls are TRBV7-2 and TRBJ2-2; 7 bases map to TRBD2. CDR1 SGHTA and CDR2 FQGNSA come from the germline V gene. CDR3 length: 18 residues. Germline trimming cut 2 bases from V and 4 bases from J; bases unmatched to any gene: 13. CDR3 region: CASSLHPAAGDGTGELFF. CDR3 coding DNA: TGTGCCAGCAGCTTACACCCCGCGGCGGGGGACGGCACCGGGGAGCTGTTTTTT.

This clone was found a few times. The same CDR3 is also encoded by other DNA sequences in this sample. The chain employs TRBV30 and TRBJ1-2; maybe TRBD1 (6 bases). Trimming removed 8 bases from V and 8 bases from J, with 15 bases in between. Germline V gene data show CDR1 as GTSNPN and CDR2 as SVGIG (reference sequence). The CDR3 extends over 11 amino acids. In DNA, the CDR3 is TGTGCCGGGACGACAGGAGAGGGCTACACCTTC. This encodes CAGTTGEGYTF.